This record looks at one T cell receptor (beta chain) sequence and its context. Its matching antigen is unknown. The CDR3 is 16 amino acids. The junction had 7 bases not matched to a gene; V was cut back by 4 bases and J by 4 bases. Germline V lookup: CDR1 KGHSH, CDR2 LQKENI. The cDNA had a unique molecular identifier and a template-switch universal primer site. TCRdb re-called the 5' RACE reads with MiXCR, one entry per CDR3 protein. In the table there are around 370,000 distinct CDR3 sequences, around 9% of which are singletons. This sample is part of a study of identical twins. The study's findings and limits: Conclusions relied on cross-sectional statistical analysis, not following the same donors. For zero-insertion analyses, partial confounding could come from invariant MAIT and iNKT cells.

The clonotype comes from a woman aged 45 to 65 in good health. The J gene is TRBJ2-1, the V gene TRBV18; 10 bases fit TRBD2. The sequenced sample consisted of naive T cells sorted from blood. The CDR3 sequence is CASSLNPSGRYNEQFF. The CDR3 DNA reads as TGTGCCAGCTCACTCAATCCTAGCGGGAGATACAATGAGCAGTTCTTC.